Sequencing of this T cell receptor beta chain was carried out in a study of naive and memory T cell subsets. Notes on the study in general: In CD4 and CD8 cells, diversity dropped from naive through EMRA. In naive cells, over 95% of TCR sequences were seen only once.

Two oligonucleotides, mixed equimolar, formed the beta constant-region primer covering TRBC1 and TRBC2. Nested alpha and beta constant-region primers with the SP2 primer drove four PCR rounds on ligated cDNA. Via MiXCR, TCRdb re-called the UMI-ligation and nested PCR reads, giving one row per CDR3 protein. The sample contains over 100,000 distinct CDR3 sequences, roughly 36% of which appear only once. This clonotype has only a few counts. Its antigen remains unknown. Germline V gene data show CDR1 as GTSNPN and CDR2 as SVGIG (reference sequence). The CDR3 runs to 13 residues. With 4 bases removed from V and 0 bases from J, the gap between germline ends came to 7 bases.

The receptor was isolated from a human donor in good health. Material for sequencing was central memory CD4+ T cells from blood. V and J are TRBV30 and TRBJ1-5; D remains ambiguous. CDR3 nucleotide sequence: TGTGCCTGGAATGCGGATAGCAATCAGCCCCAGCATTTT. Amino acid sequence: CAWNADSNQPQHF. Variable domain in full (rest from reference TRBV30 and TRBJ1-5): SQTIHQWPATLVQPVGSPLSLECTVEGTSNPNLYWYRQAAGRGLQLLFYSVGIGQISSEVPQNLSASRPQDRQFILSSKKLLLSDSGFYLCAWNADSNQPQHFGDGTRLSIL.